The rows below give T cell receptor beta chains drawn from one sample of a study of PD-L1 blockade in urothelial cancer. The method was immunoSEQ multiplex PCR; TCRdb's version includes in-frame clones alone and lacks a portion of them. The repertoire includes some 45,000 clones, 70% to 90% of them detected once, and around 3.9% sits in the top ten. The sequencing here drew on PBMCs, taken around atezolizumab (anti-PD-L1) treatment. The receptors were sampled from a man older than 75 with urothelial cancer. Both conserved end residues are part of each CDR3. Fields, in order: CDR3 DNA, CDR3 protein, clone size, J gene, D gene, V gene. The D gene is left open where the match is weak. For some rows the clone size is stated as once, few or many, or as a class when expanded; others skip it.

CDR3 DNA: TGCGCCAGCCCTTACCCGTCGGTATTGGTCCAGACTACCCTTGAAGCTTTCTTT
CDR3 protein: CASPYPSVLVQTTLEAFF
clone size: once
J gene: TRBJ1-1
D gene: NA
V gene: TRBV23-1

CDR3 DNA: TGTGCCAGCAGCACAGCACAGGGGGCGCGGGGAAACACCATATATTTT
CDR3 protein: CASSTAQGARGNTIYF
clone size: NA
J gene: TRBJ1-3
D gene: TRBD1
V gene: TRBV7-2

CDR3 DNA: TGCAGCGTTGGACAGGGGGCGGATCAAAGAAAACTGTTTTTT
CDR3 protein: CSVGQGADQRKLFF
clone size: NA
J gene: TRBJ1-4
D gene: TRBD1
V gene: TRBV29-1

CDR3 DNA: TGTGCCAGCAGTTACCCGACAAACCAGGGCTATGGCTACACCTTC
CDR3 protein: CASSYPTNQGYGYTF
clone size: NA
J gene: TRBJ1-2
D gene: NA
V gene: TRBV6-5

CDR3 DNA: TGTGCCAGCACCAAGGGGGGGACAAGCAATGAAAAACTGTTTTTT
CDR3 protein: CASTKGGTSNEKLFF
clone size: NA
J gene: TRBJ1-4
D gene: NA
V gene: TRBV6-6

CDR3 DNA: TGCGCCAGCAGCCCCGGGACAGGGCGAGCCGGGGAGCTGTTTTTT
CDR3 protein: CASSPGTGRAGELFF
clone size: NA
J gene: TRBJ2-2
D gene: TRBD1
V gene: TRBV5-1

CDR3 DNA: TGCGCCAGCAGGGATGGACTAGCCAGAGAGACCCAGTACTTC
CDR3 protein: CASRDGLARETQYF
clone size: NA
J gene: TRBJ2-5
D gene: TRBD2
V gene: TRBV5-1

CDR3 DNA: TGTGCCAGCAGCTACAGGAATCAGCCCCAGCATTTT
CDR3 protein: CASSYRNQPQHF
clone size: NA
J gene: TRBJ1-5
D gene: NA
V gene: TRBV7-6

CDR3 DNA: TGTGCCAGTAGTACCTTAAGACTAGCGGAGCGCACAGATACGCAGTATTTT
CDR3 protein: CASSTLRLAERTDTQYF
clone size: NA
J gene: TRBJ2-3
D gene: TRBD2
V gene: TRBV19

CDR3 DNA: TGTGCCAGCAGCTTGTTATTAGGGACTAGCTCCTACGAGCAGTACTTC
CDR3 protein: CASSLLLGTSSYEQYF
clone size: NA
J gene: TRBJ2-7
D gene: TRBD2
V gene: TRBV7-9

CDR3 DNA: TGTGCCAGCAGGGGGGGGAGTCTGAATTACAATGAGCAGTTCTTC
CDR3 protein: CASRGGSLNYNEQFF
clone size: NA
J gene: TRBJ2-1
D gene: TRBD2
V gene: TRBV6-5